Shown below are 19 T cell receptor beta chains from a single sample sequenced in a study of identical twins. MiXCR, applied by TCRdb to the 5' RACE reads, yields one record per CDR3 protein. The sample includes hundreds of thousands of distinct CDR3 sequences, 15% to 20% seen only once; the top ten take under 15%. This sample was also put to use in a study of T cells expressing NK-cell markers.

The sequencing input was PBMCs. The receptors were sampled from a woman aged 18-35 years in good health.

The gene calls are TRBV3-1 and TRBJ1-5; possible D gene TRBD1, 6 bases. V shed 5 bases and J shed 3 bases, with 11 bases lying between them. This CDR3 has 14 residues. Germline loops: CDR1 LGHDT, CDR2 YNNKEL (reference sequence). This CDR3 is CASSFGQTNQPQHF. The CDR3, as DNA: TGTGCCAGCAGCTTTGGACAGACCAATCAGCCCCAGCATTTT.

CDR3 loop: CASSGGAGDEQFF. As DNA, the CDR3 is TGCGCCAGCTCCGGGGGGGCGGGCGATGAGCAGTTCTTC. The chain combines TRBV5-1 with TRBJ2-1; 8 nucleotides agree with TRBD2. This CDR3 has 13 residues. The germline CDR1 and CDR2 sequences are SGHRS and YFSETQ. V shed 7 bases, J shed 8 bases, and the junction held 8 bases outside the gene matches. The complete variable domain, with remaining parts taken from reference TRBV5-1 and TRBJ2-1, reads KAGVTQTPRYLIKTRGQQVTLSCSPISGHRSVSWYQQTPGQGLQFLFEYFSETQRNKGNFPGRFSGRQFSNSRSEMNVSTLELGDSALYLCASSGGAGDEQFFGPGTRLTVL.

This clonotype was seen ten or more times. The V and J genes are TRBV20-1 and TRBJ2-1; no firm D call. The V gene lost 3 bases and the J gene lost 3 bases, with 3 bases spanning the gap. Looked up from germline, CDR1 is DFQATT and CDR2 is SNEGSKA (reference sequence). This CDR3 has 11 amino acids. The CDR3 sequence is CSASYYNEQFF. The DNA of the CDR3 is TGCAGTGCTAGTTACTACAATGAGCAGTTCTTC.

This chain links TRBV29-1 with TRBJ1-5; D uncertain. The V end lost 4 bases, the J end lost 2 bases, and 9 bases lay between the germline ends. This CDR3 has 13 residues. Germline V lookup: CDR1 SQVTM, CDR2 ANQGSEA. The CDR3 region is CSVGEGGNQPQHF. CDR3 in DNA: TGCAGCGTTGGGGAGGGAGGCAATCAGCCCCAGCATTTT.

The rearrangement joins TRBV7-9 to TRBJ1-1; no firm D call. The CDR3 covers 16 residues. CDR1 SEHNR and CDR2 FQNEAQ come from the germline V gene (reference sequence). V was pared by 4 bases and J by 2 bases, with 17 bases between. CDR3 residues: CASSSPGQRANTEAFF. Written as DNA, the CDR3 is TGTGCCAGCAGCTCTCCGGGTCAAAGGGCTAACACTGAAGCTTTCTTT. Complete variable domain (other parts from reference TRBV7-9 and TRBJ1-1): DTGVSQNPRHKITKRGQNVTFRCDPISEHNRLYWYRQTLGQGPEFLTYFQNEAQLEKSRLLSDRFSAERPKGSFSTLEIQRTEQGDSAMYLCASSSPGQRANTEAFFGQGTRLTVV.

V and J are TRBV20-1 and TRBJ2-1, with 8 bases matching TRBD2. Germline lookup yields CDR1 DFQATT and CDR2 SNEGSKA (reference sequence). The CDR3 sequence is 14 residues long. V lost 8 bases, J lost 1 base, and 7 bases stayed unmatched. The CDR3 spells CSQRRGVSYNEQFF. CDR3 coding DNA: TGCAGTCAACGGCGGGGGGTGTCCTACAATGAGCAGTTCTTC.

V is TRBV6-1 and J is TRBJ2-2; tentatively, D is TRBD2 (5 bases). Trimming took off 8 bases at V and 1 base at J, with 17 bases between the two ends. From germline, CDR1 is MNHNS and CDR2 SASEGT. The CDR3 extends over 16 amino acids. In DNA, the CDR3 is TGTGCCAGCTCTCCGACGCGGGTCCAGAACACCGGGGAGCTGTTTTTT. This gives the protein CASSPTRVQNTGELFF.

This clonotype was counted between two and nine times. The chain employs TRBV18 and TRBJ1-2; 12 positions match TRBD1. V shed 0 bases and J 6 bases; nucleotides not matched to a gene: 2. This CDR3 is 15 amino acids long. Germline loops: CDR1 KGHSH, CDR2 LQKENI. CDR3 DNA sequence: TGTGCCAGCTCACCACCGGGACAGGGGGCGAATGGCTACACCTTC. Protein: CASSPPGQGANGYTF.

This chain links TRBV5-1 with TRBJ2-1, with D perhaps TRBD1 (6 bases). This CDR3 is 16 amino acids long. Deletions cut 4 bases from V and 4 bases from J, with 18 bases between. The germline gives CDR1 SGHRS, CDR2 YFSETQ. The CDR3 here is CASSPTRRTDYNEQFF. CDR3 DNA: TGCGCCAGCAGCCCGACCCGGAGGACAGATTACAATGAGCAGTTCTTC.

The chain links TRBV5-1 to TRBJ1-6, with D perhaps matching TRBD1 (6 bases). The CDR3 covers 15 residues. Germline V gives CDR1 SGHRS, CDR2 YFSETQ. V was trimmed by 5 bases and J by 5 bases, leaving 14 bases between them. The CDR3 sequence is CASRGGDGDNSPLHF. Here the CDR3 DNA reads TGCGCCAGCAGGGGGGGCGACGGGGATAATTCACCCCTCCACTTT.

This clonotype was counted a few times. A much larger clone differs by one base, so this may be a read error. The chain uses TRBV12-3 or TRBV12-4 and TRBJ2-5, with 11 bases that match TRBD2. V shed 5 bases and J 2 bases; nucleotides not matched to a gene: 4. The CDR3 extends over 15 amino acids. This CDR3 is CASSELAGVQETQYF. In nucleotides, the CDR3 is TGTGCCAGCAGTGAACTAGCGGGGGTGCAAGAGACCCAGTACTTC.

This chain joins TRBV7-3 and TRBJ1-1; no clear D. CDR3 size: 14 residues. Trimming stripped 5 bases from V and 5 bases from J, with 15 bases between. Germline V lookup: CDR1 SGHTA, CDR2 FQGTGA. The CDR3 loop is CASSITREQTEAFF. The DNA for the CDR3 is TGTGCCAGCAGCATCACACGGGAGCAGACTGAAGCTTTCTTT.

J is TRBJ2-3 and V is TRBV5-1; D is unclear. CDR1 is SGHRS, CDR2 YFSETQ, per germline. V lost 0 bases and J lost 2, with 13 bases in between. CDR3 size: 16 residues. The CDR3 sequence is CASSLGIGANTDTQYF. DNA for the CDR3: TGCGCCAGCAGCTTGGGCATAGGAGCAAACACAGATACGCAGTATTTT.

V is TRBV4-3 and J is TRBJ2-7, with TRBD2 as a possible D gene (5 bases). The germline V gene encodes CDR1 LGHNA and CDR2 YSLEER. This CDR3 has 14 residues. Deletions cut 1 base from V and 5 bases from J, with 12 bases between. The CDR3 DNA reads TGCGCCAGCAGCCAAGTTGCCCTAGCCCACGAGCAGTACTTC. This sequence encodes CASSQVALAHEQYF.

The chain has TRBV15 and TRBJ1-6; tentatively, D is TRBD1 (5 bases). V lost 5 bases and J lost 8, with 16 bases in between. Germline V CDR1 and CDR2: LNHNV, YYDKDF (reference sequence). The CDR3 loop spans 15 amino acids. CDR3 bases: TGTGCCACCAGCCCGGGACCTGGGCGGTATTCACCCCTCCACTTT. It codes for CATSPGPGRYSPLHF.

The V gene is TRBV29-1, the J gene TRBJ2-3; 9 bases fit TRBD2. Germline values: CDR1 SQVTM, CDR2 ANQGSEA. The CDR3 is 14 amino acids. V shed 6 bases and J 6 bases; nucleotides not matched to a gene: 10. The CDR3 nucleotides are TGCAGCGTACACCTGCGGGGGGGCCGTGATACGCAGTATTTT. Its translation: CSVHLRGGRDTQYF.

This clonotype was observed at least ten times. The chain is built from TRBV6-1 and TRBJ2-2; D uncertain. The CDR3 is made up of 13 amino acids. Per germline, CDR1 MNHNS and CDR2 SASEGT. The V gene lost 2 bases and the J gene lost 7 bases, with 8 bases spanning the gap. The CDR3 sequence is CASSEFPLGELFF. CDR3 DNA: TGTGCCAGCAGTGAATTCCCGCTCGGGGAGCTGTTTTTT.

In this sample, this clonotype turned up a few times. V and J are TRBV12-3 or TRBV12-4 and TRBJ2-1; 10 nucleotides agree with TRBD2. The CDR3 is made up of 17 amino acids. The trim removed 4 bases at V and 4 bases at J, leaving 10 bases unmatched. CDR3 nucleotide sequence: TGTGCCAGCAGTTCCGGGGTAGCGGGGGGTCAATACAATGAGCAGTTCTTC. Translating gives CASSSGVAGGQYNEQFF.

This clonotype has more than one count but fewer than ten. The chain uses TRBV15 and TRBJ2-5; no clear D gene. The CDR3 is 12 amino acids. Germline CDR1 LNHNV, CDR2 YYDKDF (reference sequence). V dropped 1 base and J dropped 4 bases, with 4 bases sitting between them. DNA for the CDR3: TGTGCCACCAGCAGAGGAAGAGAGACCCAGTACTTC. This translates into CATSRGRETQYF.